This TCR beta chain was recovered during a study of T-cell reconstitution after alpha-beta-depleted transplantation in children. Preparation of the TCRbeta library used unique molecular identifiers. One entry per CDR3 protein results from TCRdb running MiXCR on the PCR reads. The data show about 250,000 distinct CDR3 sequences, about 24% seen once. General observations from the study: A year post-transplant, T-cell counts and diversity derived mostly from newly produced T cells.

This clonotype was picked up many times. Its antigen is as yet unknown. The origin of this receptor is a female patient between 2 and 15 years old who had a stem cell transplant for congenital amegakaryocytic thrombocytopenia, so the T cells may come from the graft donor. Material: PBMCs, mostly from graft donor cells, obtained 360 days after TCRalphabeta/CD19-depleted stem cell transplant.

CDR3 loop: CAIRRTAEQETQYF. CDR3 nucleotides: TGTGCCATCAGGCGGACAGCAGAACAAGAGACCCAGTACTTC. V gene TRBV10-3 combines with J gene TRBJ2-5; D may be TRBD1 (6 bases). V shed 6 bases and J shed 2 bases, with 13 bases lying between them. From germline, CDR1 is ENHRY and CDR2 SYGVKD. CDR3 size: 14 residues.